The 30 T cell receptor beta chains below were found in one sample sequenced in a study of shared clonotypes between healthy human individuals. Libraries were prepared by immunoSEQ multiplex PCR; TCRdb keeps only in-frame clonotypes and omits some of them. The repertoire has over a million clones, 95% to 97% of them found once; the top ten carry about 1%. The sequencing sample was made of naive CD4+ T cells sorted from blood. The subset denotes: CD45RA+ positively selected. The receptors here all came from a man aged 30-40 years in good health.

The rearrangement links TRBV7-9 to TRBJ2-2; 8 bases are shared with TRBD1. This CDR3 is 15 amino acids long. V lost 7 bases, J lost 6 bases, and 10 bases stayed unmatched. Germline-derived CDR1 and CDR2 are SEHNR and FQNEAQ (reference sequence). The CDR3 region is CASTPKTGVPGELFF. CDR3 coding DNA: TGTGCCAGCACCCCGAAGACAGGGGTGCCCGGGGAGCTGTTTTTT.

As for this clone: Other DNA sequences from this sample encode an identical CDR3 as well. V and J are TRBV5-1 and TRBJ2-5, with unresolved D. CDR1 is SGHRS and CDR2 is YFSETQ in the germline V gene. With 4 bases removed from V and 2 bases from J, the gap between germline ends came to 3 bases. This CDR3 spans 11 amino acids. The CDR3 is CASSLQETQYF. The CDR3 nucleotides are TGCGCCAGCAGCCTTCAAGAGACCCAGTACTTC. The full variable domain, completed using reference TRBV5-1 and TRBJ2-5, is KAGVTQTPRYLIKTRGQQVTLSCSPISGHRSVSWYQQTPGQGLQFLFEYFSETQRNKGNFPGRFSGRQFSNSRSEMNVSTLELGDSALYLCASSLQETQYFGPGTRLLVL.

The chain recombines TRBV7-8 with TRBJ1-1; a weak D match, TRBD1 (5 bases). The CDR3 spans 13 residues. Trimming took off 1 base at V and 3 bases at J, with 6 bases between the two ends. Germline V gene sequence: CDR1 SGHVS, CDR2 FQNEAQ. The CDR3 loop reads CASSLVGDTEAFF. CDR3 DNA: TGTGCCAGCAGCTTAGTAGGGGACACTGAAGCTTTCTTT.

The V call is TRBV9, the J call TRBJ1-1; D might be TRBD1 (6 bases). Germline CDR1 SGDLS, CDR2 YYNGEE. V lost 5 bases and J lost 5, with 16 bases in between. The CDR3 consists of 14 residues. The CDR3 nucleotides read TGTGCCAGCAGTGCCACGGGGGGCAGAACTGAAGCTTTCTTT. Its protein is CASSATGGRTEAFF.

The chain joins TRBV30 to TRBJ2-1, with 9 positions matching TRBD2. V gave up 0 bases and J gave up 7 bases; unmatched junction bases: 10. The length of the CDR3 is 16 residues. Germline V gene sequence: CDR1 GTSNPN, CDR2 SVGIG (reference sequence). DNA of the CDR3: TGTGCCTGGAGTGTACGTCTAGCGGGAATGATAAATGAGCAGTTCTTC. It codes for CAWSVRLAGMINEQFF.

In the case of this clone: This specimen includes other DNA sequences encoding the same CDR3. The chain employs TRBV6-5 and TRBJ1-5, with D possibly being TRBD1 (5 bases). This CDR3 is built from 15 residues. Germline CDR1 reads MNHEY; CDR2 reads SVGAGI. V lost 0 bases to trimming and J lost 1 base, with 7 bases between them. CDR3 amino acids: CASSYSRDSNQPQHF. In nucleotides, the CDR3 is TGTGCCAGCAGTTACTCTAGGGACAGCAATCAGCCCCAGCATTTT.

As to this clone: The junction and the germline gene differ at one end; a read error may be behind it. The chain combines TRBV10-3 with TRBJ2-2; 7 bases line up with TRBD2. The CDR3 covers 16 residues. Germline V gene sequence: CDR1 ENHRY, CDR2 SYGVKD. The CDR3 DNA reads TGTGCCACCAGTTCCGGGGGGATCCCACGAACCGGGGAGCTGTTTTTT. Translated: CATSSGGIPRTGELFF.

The chain is built from TRBV11-2 and TRBJ2-7, with D possibly matching TRBD1 (6 bases). Germline CDR1 is SGHAT and CDR2 is FQNNGV. The CDR3 extends over 15 amino acids. V dropped 5 bases and J dropped 1 base, with 15 bases sitting between them. CDR3 in amino acids: CASSPIRTASYEQYF. CDR3 nucleotide sequence: TGTGCCAGCAGCCCTATTCGGACAGCTTCCTACGAGCAGTACTTC. Together with reference TRBV11-2 and TRBJ2-7, the CDR3 gives the full variable domain: EAGVAQSPRYKIIEKRQSVAFWCNPISGHATLYWYQQILGQGPKLLIQFQNNGVVDDSQLPKDRFSAERLKGVDSTLKIQPAKLEDSAVYLCASSPIRTASYEQYFGPGTRLTVT.

CDR3 coding DNA: TGCGCCAGCAGTGAGCGGACTAGCGGGAGCGAGCAGTACTTC. It codes for CASSERTSGSEQYF. The chain has TRBV10-1 and TRBJ2-7; 13 positions agree with TRBD2. The germline gives CDR1 WNHNN, CDR2 SYGVQD (reference sequence). V shed 2 bases, J shed 6 bases, and the junction held 1 base outside the gene matches. CDR3 size: 14 residues.

This rearrangement joins TRBV6-5 to TRBJ2-7; D is perhaps TRBD2 (5 bases). V dropped 6 bases and J dropped 4 bases, with 19 bases sitting between them. This CDR3 is built from 15 residues. CDR1 is MNHEY, CDR2 SVGAGI, per germline. CDR3 protein: CASSRTAVPPYEQYF. The CDR3 bases are TGTGCCAGCAGCAGGACTGCAGTACCCCCTTACGAGCAGTACTTC.

The chain uses TRBV7-2 and TRBJ2-1; D uncertain. Between the trimmed V and J ends, which lost 7 bases and 10 bases, there was a span of 14 bases. The CDR3 is 12 amino acids. The germline V gene encodes CDR1 SGHTA and CDR2 FQGNSA. The CDR3 spells CASNLNRQEQFF. The CDR3 bases are TGTGCCAGCAACCTCAACCGGCAAGAGCAGTTCTTC.

The V gene is TRBV7-2, the J gene TRBJ2-3; no reliable D call. Trimming stripped 5 bases from V and 1 base from J, with 10 bases between. The CDR3 totals 14 residues. In germline, CDR1 is SGHTA, CDR2 FQGNSA. CDR3 nucleotide sequence: TGTGCCAGCAGCCGTTCTGGAGGCACAGATACGCAGTATTTT. Amino acid sequence: CASSRSGGTDTQYF.

This chain uses TRBV5-1 with TRBJ2-7, with a weak D call TRBD2 (6 bases). CDR1 is SGHRS and CDR2 is YFSETQ in the germline V gene. Trimming stripped 0 bases from V and 0 bases from J, with 13 bases between. The CDR3 sequence is 16 residues long. As DNA, the CDR3 is TGCGCCAGCAGCTTGGATGGAGGGACGATCTCCTACGAGCAGTACTTC. Protein sequence: CASSLDGGTISYEQYF.

The CDR3 region is CASSLVDGRNNEQFF. The CDR3 DNA reads as TGTGCCAGCAGCTTAGTTGATGGCCGCAACAATGAGCAGTTCTTC. The chain links TRBV7-2 to TRBJ2-1; D not resolved. Between the trimmed V and J ends, which lost 1 base and 5 bases, there was a span of 12 bases. This CDR3 spans 15 amino acids. Germline CDR1 and CDR2: SGHTA and FQGNSA.

This rearrangement joins TRBV10-3 to TRBJ1-4, with unresolved D. The CDR3 sequence is 12 residues long. Trimming left V 0 bases short and J 10 bases short, with 6 bases between. Per germline, CDR1 ENHRY and CDR2 SYGVKD. The CDR3: CAISESAAKLFF. The CDR3, as DNA: TGTGCCATCAGTGAGTCTGCCGCAAAACTGTTTTTT.

The genes are TRBV5-4 and TRBJ2-7; 8 nucleotides match TRBD1. CDR3 size: 15 residues. The germline V gene has CDR1 SGHNT and CDR2 YYREEE (reference sequence). Trimming at V came to 3 bases and at J to 2 bases, leaving 7 bases not matched to a gene. The CDR3 coding sequence is TGTGCCAGCAGCTGGAAAGGACAGGGTGCCTACGAGCAGTACTTC. Residues: CASSWKGQGAYEQYF. The full variable domain, in which reference TRBV5-4 and TRBJ2-7 provide the parts outside the CDR3, is ETGVTQSPTHLIKTRGQQVTLRCSSQSGHNTVSWYQQALGQGPQFIFQYYREEENGRGNFPPRFSGLQFPNYSSELNVNALELDDSALYLCASSWKGQGAYEQYFGPGTRLTVT.

This chain uses TRBV11-2 with TRBJ1-1; 7 bases are a match to TRBD1. Germline V lookup: CDR1 SGHAT, CDR2 FQNNGV. This CDR3 comprises 16 residues. The trim removed 5 bases at V and 4 bases at J, leaving 13 bases unmatched. The CDR3 coding sequence is TGTGCCAGCAGCCTTCCGCAGACAGGGTGGGCCACTGAAGCTTTCTTT. It is translated as CASSLPQTGWATEAFF.

This clone has a handful of counts. The chain has TRBV19 and TRBJ2-4, with D possibly being TRBD1 (5 bases). The ends were cut back, 6 bases at V and 2 bases at J, with 14 bases in the middle. From germline, CDR1 is LNHDA and CDR2 SQIVND (reference sequence). This CDR3 has 15 amino acids. The CDR3 protein is CASSPPTAPKNIQYF. CDR3 sequence (DNA): TGTGCCAGTAGCCCTCCGACAGCCCCCAAAAACATTCAGTACTTC. Supplemented by reference TRBV19 and TRBJ2-4, the full variable domain reads DGGITQSPKYLFRKEGQNVTLSCEQNLNHDAMYWYRQDPGQGLRLIYYSQIVNDFQKGDIAEGYSVSREKKESFPLTVTSAQKNPTAFYLCASSPPTAPKNIQYFGAGTRLSVL.

The chain links TRBV4-2 to TRBJ1-4, with D unresolved. In germline, CDR1 is LGHNA, CDR2 YNFKEQ. The V and J ends lost 0 bases and 0 bases respectively, with 5 bases between them. This CDR3 region has 15 residues. Here the CDR3 reads CASSQDPTTNEKLFF. Here the CDR3 DNA reads TGTGCCAGCAGCCAAGACCCCACAACTAATGAAAAACTGTTTTTT.

The chain links TRBV27 to TRBJ2-3, with D unresolved. The CDR3 sequence is 16 residues long. V was pared by 0 bases and J by 2 bases, with 12 bases between. Germline V gives CDR1 MNHEY, CDR2 SMNVEV (reference sequence). The CDR3 DNA reads TGTGCCAGCAGTTTATCCGTGACTTGGAACACAGATACGCAGTATTTT. It is translated as CASSLSVTWNTDTQYF.

This chain connects TRBV18 to TRBJ2-1; 7 bases line up with TRBD1. CDR3 length equals 16 residues. V was clipped by 3 bases and J by 8 bases; unmatched bases: 13. Germline values: CDR1 KGHSH, CDR2 LQKENI. The CDR3 sequence: CASSPAAQYRGHEQFF. The CDR3 DNA reads TGTGCCAGCTCACCCGCAGCCCAATACAGGGGACATGAGCAGTTCTTC.

The rearrangement uses TRBV11-2 and TRBJ1-5; TRBD1 aligns across 9 bases. V was clipped by 10 bases and J by 4 bases; unmatched bases: 5. The CDR3 covers 13 residues. Germline V lookup: CDR1 SGHAT, CDR2 FQNNGV. As DNA, the CDR3 is TGTGCCACGGGACAGGGCCTAAATCAGCCCCAGCATTTT. The encoded protein is CATGQGLNQPQHF.

J is TRBJ2-1 and V is TRBV5-5; 12 positions match TRBD2. Germline CDR1 SGHKS, CDR2 YYEKEE (reference sequence). The CDR3 is 16 amino acids. V dropped 3 bases and J dropped 5; count of bases not matched to a gene: 6. Here the CDR3 reads CASSSLAGGPNNEQFF. The CDR3 DNA follows: TGTGCCAGCAGCTCCCTAGCGGGAGGGCCAAACAATGAGCAGTTCTTC.

The chain uses TRBV5-4 and TRBJ2-7; the D gene is possibly TRBD2 (6 bases). This CDR3 has 14 amino acids. The germline gives CDR1 SGHNT, CDR2 YYREEE (reference sequence). V lost 7 bases, J lost 3 bases, and 17 bases lay in between. CDR3 nucleotides: TGTGCCAGCGCGGACTTAGGGAGGTACTACGAGCAGTACTTC. It translates to CASADLGRYYEQYF. Drawing the rest from reference TRBV5-4 and TRBJ2-7, the complete variable domain is ETGVTQSPTHLIKTRGQQVTLRCSSQSGHNTVSWYQQALGQGPQFIFQYYREEENGRGNFPPRFSGLQFPNYSSELNVNALELDDSALYLCASADLGRYYEQYFGPGTRLTVT.

The CDR3 here is CASSSSWGVVGSEQYF. In DNA, the CDR3 is TGTGCCAGCAGCTCGTCATGGGGGGTGGTGGGTTCCGAGCAGTACTTC. The chain joins TRBV7-2 to TRBJ2-7; D may be TRBD2 (6 bases). The CDR3 sequence is 16 residues long. Germline V CDR1 and CDR2: SGHTA, FQGNSA. V lost 4 bases and J lost 6, with 22 bases in between.

This rearrangement joins TRBV5-6 to TRBJ2-1; 12 positions match TRBD2. The CDR3 covers 16 residues. Losses at the gene ends were 4 bases for V and 9 bases for J; bases not matched to a gene: 11. Germline assignment: CDR1 SGHDT and CDR2 YYEEEE. CDR3 loop: CASSGLAGWRRAEQFF. The CDR3 nucleotides are TGTGCCAGCAGCGGACTAGCGGGATGGCGAAGGGCTGAGCAGTTCTTC.

This chain links TRBV7-9 with TRBJ2-1, with 11 bases that match TRBD2. The CDR3 runs to 17 residues. V shed 1 base, J shed 5 bases, and the junction held 7 bases outside the gene matches. From germline, CDR1 is SEHNR and CDR2 FQNEAQ (reference sequence). CDR3 coding DNA: TGTGCCAGCAGCTTAGGAGCACTAGCGGGAGTGCACAATGAGCAGTTCTTC. Protein product: CASSLGALAGVHNEQFF.

This chain joins TRBV28 and TRBJ2-7, with TRBD1 as a possible D gene (5 bases). Germline V lookup: CDR1 MDHEN, CDR2 SYDVKM. This CDR3 region has 13 residues. V was cut by 1 base and J by 9 bases, with 13 bases left in between. The CDR3 sequence: CASSLSGQGAQYF. The CDR3 DNA follows: TGTGCCAGCAGTTTATCTGGGCAGGGCGCGCAGTACTTC.

This chain links TRBV4-3 with TRBJ1-1, with TRBD1 matching over 8 bases. Per germline, CDR1 LGHNA and CDR2 YSLEER. With 4 bases clipped from V and 5 bases from J, the junction kept 3 bases outside the gene matches. The CDR3 extends over 13 amino acids. This CDR3 reads CASSLTGGTEAFF. In nucleotides, the CDR3 is TGCGCCAGCAGCCTCACAGGGGGGACTGAAGCTTTCTTT.

About this clone: Other DNA sequences in this specimen translate into the identical CDR3. The V call is TRBV5-1, the J call TRBJ2-1, with 11 positions matching TRBD2. The CDR3 extends over 15 amino acids. Germline trimming cut 1 base from V and 6 bases from J; bases unmatched to any gene: 3. Germline values: CDR1 SGHRS, CDR2 YFSETQ. CDR3 DNA: TGCGCCAGCAGCTTGACTAGCGGGAGTACCAATGAGCAGTTCTTC. Protein product: CASSLTSGSTNEQFF.